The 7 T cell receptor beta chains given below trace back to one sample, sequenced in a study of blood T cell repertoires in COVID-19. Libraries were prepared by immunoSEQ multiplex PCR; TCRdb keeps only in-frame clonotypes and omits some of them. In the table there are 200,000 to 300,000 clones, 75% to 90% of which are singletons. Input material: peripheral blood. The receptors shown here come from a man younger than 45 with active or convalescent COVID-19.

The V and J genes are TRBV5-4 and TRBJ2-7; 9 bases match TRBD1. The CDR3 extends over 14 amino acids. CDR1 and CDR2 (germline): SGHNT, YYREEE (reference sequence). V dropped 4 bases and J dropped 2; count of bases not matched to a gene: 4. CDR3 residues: CASSVRDRAYEQYF. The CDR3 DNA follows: TGTGCCAGCAGCGTTAGGGACAGGGCCTACGAGCAGTACTTC.

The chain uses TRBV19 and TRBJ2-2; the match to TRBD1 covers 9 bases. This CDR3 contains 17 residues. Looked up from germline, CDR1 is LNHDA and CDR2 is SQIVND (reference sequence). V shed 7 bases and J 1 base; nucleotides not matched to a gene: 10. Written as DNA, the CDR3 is TGTGCCAGTACTCTAACAGGGGGCTTCGTGAACACCGGGGAGCTGTTTTTT. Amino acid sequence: CASTLTGGFVNTGELFF.

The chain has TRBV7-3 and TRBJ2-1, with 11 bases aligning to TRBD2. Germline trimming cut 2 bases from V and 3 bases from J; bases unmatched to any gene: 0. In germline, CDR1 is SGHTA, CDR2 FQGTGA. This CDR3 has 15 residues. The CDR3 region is CASSLGLAGYNEQFF. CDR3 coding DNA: TGTGCCAGCAGCTTAGGACTAGCGGGCTACAATGAGCAGTTCTTC.

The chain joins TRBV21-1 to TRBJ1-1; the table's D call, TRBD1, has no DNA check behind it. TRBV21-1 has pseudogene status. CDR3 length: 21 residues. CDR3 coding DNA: TGTGCCAGCAGTCTGAGCTTAGGGACAGAAGCTTACGACGCCCAGAACACTGAAGCTTTCTTT. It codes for CASSLSLGTEAYDAQNTEAFF.

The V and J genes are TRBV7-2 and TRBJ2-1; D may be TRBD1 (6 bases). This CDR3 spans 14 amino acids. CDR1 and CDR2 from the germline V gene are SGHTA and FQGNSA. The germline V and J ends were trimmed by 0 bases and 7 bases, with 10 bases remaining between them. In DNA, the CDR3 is TGTGCCAGCAGCTTAGCGCAGGGGTGGAATGAGCAGTTCTTC. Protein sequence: CASSLAQGWNEQFF. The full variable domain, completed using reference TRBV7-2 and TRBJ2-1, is GAGVSQSPSNKVTEKGKDVELRCDPISGHTALYWYRQSLGQGLEFLIYFQGNSAPDKSGLPSDRFSAERTGGSVSTLTIQRTQQEDSAVYLCASSLAQGWNEQFFGPGTRLTVL.

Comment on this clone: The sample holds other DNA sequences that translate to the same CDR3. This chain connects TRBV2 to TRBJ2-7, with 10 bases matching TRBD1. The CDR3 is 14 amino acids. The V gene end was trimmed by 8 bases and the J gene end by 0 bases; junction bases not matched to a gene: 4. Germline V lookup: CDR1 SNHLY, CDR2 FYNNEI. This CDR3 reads CASGRDRGSYEQYF. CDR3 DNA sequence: TGTGCCAGCGGCCGGGACAGGGGCTCCTACGAGCAGTACTTC.

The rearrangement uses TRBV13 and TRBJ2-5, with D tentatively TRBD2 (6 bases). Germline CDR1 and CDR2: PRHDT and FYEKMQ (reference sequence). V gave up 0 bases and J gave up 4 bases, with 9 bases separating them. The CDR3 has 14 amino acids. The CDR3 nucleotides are TGTGCCAGCAGCTTAGGGCAGGGAGGAGAGACCCAGTACTTC. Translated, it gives CASSLGQGGETQYF.